At least ten counts were recorded for the clone carrying this TCR beta chain. What it recognizes is unknown. CDR3 regions of TCR beta were amplified from RNA transcripts. RT-PCR with HTBI primers came first, then second-round multiplex PCR. TCRdb called the multiplex PCR reads again in MiXCR, with one record for every CDR3 protein. The sample has roughly 420,000 distinct CDR3 sequences; about 21% are singletons. These data originate in a study of Graves' ophthalmopathy and Graves' hyperthyroidism. Study-wide results and caveats: With just under 90% sensitivity and approximately 80% specificity, a 13-signature model separated ophthalmopathy from stable hyperthyroidism.

The authors enrolled newly diagnosed hyperthyroidism patients aged 18 to 65 with under 2 months' duration. The diagnosis was founded upon clinical symptoms, serum thyroxine, TRAb, thyroid ultrasound and orbital computed tomography. The CDR3 runs to 14 residues. V lost 3 bases, J lost 5 bases, and 5 bases stayed unmatched. V gene TRBV12-3 or TRBV12-4 combines with J gene TRBJ2-7; 9 nucleotides align to TRBD1. Sequencing used peripheral blood. The clonotype was recovered from a woman aged 18-35 years with stable Graves' hyperthyroidism. The CDR3 bases are TGTGCCAGCAGTTTCGGGACAGGGAACAACGAGCAGTACTTC. Protein: CASSFGTGNNEQYF.